These 14 T cell receptor beta chains were sequenced from one sample in a study of blood T cell repertoires in COVID-19. Produced via immunoSEQ multiplex PCR; TCRdb's table is partial and in-frame only. The data show more than 85,000 clones, 75% to 90% seen once. Sample: peripheral blood. Every receptor here comes from a human donor in a cohort sampled during active COVID-19.

This clone occurred a few times. The V and J genes are TRBV6-2 or TRBV6-3 and TRBJ2-2; D is unclear. CDR3 size: 12 residues. V dropped 5 bases and J dropped 2 bases, with 3 bases sitting between them. Per germline, CDR1 MNHEY and CDR2 SVGEGT. CDR3 in amino acids: CASSTNTGELFF. The CDR3 coding sequence is TGTGCCAGCAGTACAAACACCGGGGAGCTGTTTTTT.

This rearrangement joins TRBV11-3 to TRBJ2-2, with TRBD2 as a possible D gene (5 bases). Trimming left V 1 base short and J 4 bases short, with 10 bases between. This CDR3 is 15 amino acids long. Germline assignment: CDR1 SGHNT and CDR2 YENEEA. CDR3 loop: CASSLVVRGTGELFF. The CDR3 nucleotides are TGTGCCAGCAGCTTAGTGGTTCGGGGCACCGGGGAGCTGTTTTTT.

The chain has TRBV3-1 (or the pseudogene TRBV3-2) and TRBJ2-1; 9 bases line up with TRBD2. Germline V gene data show CDR1 as LGHDT and CDR2 as YNNKEL (reference sequence). CDR3 length: 15 residues. Trimming cost V 4 bases and J 0 bases; bases outside gene matches: 1. CDR3 loop: CASSPSGDSYNEQFF. CDR3 sequence (DNA): TGTGCCAGCAGCCCTAGCGGGGACTCCTACAATGAGCAGTTCTTC.

The rearrangement uses TRBV7-8 and TRBJ1-2; 7 nucleotides align to TRBD1. The V and J ends lost 1 base and 2 bases, in that order; junction bases with no gene match: 7. This CDR3 is built from 16 residues. Germline V gene sequence: CDR1 SGHVS, CDR2 FQNEAQ. The CDR3 loop is CASSLEGAGGNYGYTF. CDR3 DNA sequence: TGTGCCAGCAGCTTAGAAGGGGCAGGGGGGAACTATGGCTACACCTTC.

This chain links TRBV28 with TRBJ2-2; the D gene is possibly TRBD1 (5 bases). The CDR3 is 15 residues long. The germline V and J ends were trimmed by 3 bases and 0 bases, with 8 bases remaining between them. Germline V gives CDR1 MDHEN, CDR2 SYDVKM. The CDR3 loop is CASSFWGANTGELFF. CDR3 nucleotide sequence: TGTGCCAGCAGTTTTTGGGGCGCGAACACCGGGGAGCTGTTTTTT. The complete variable domain, with remaining parts taken from reference TRBV28 and TRBJ2-2, reads DVKVTQSSRYLVKRTGEKVFLECVQDMDHENMFWYRQDPGLGLRLIYFSYDVKMKEKGDIPEGYSVSREKKERFSLILESASTNQTSMYLCASSFWGANTGELFFGEGSRLTVL.

This clone turned up a few times. This chain connects TRBV28 to TRBJ1-6, with 8 bases aligning to TRBD1. The V and J ends lost 6 bases and 10 bases, in that order; junction bases with no gene match: 11. In germline, CDR1 is MDHEN, CDR2 SYDVKM. This CDR3 has 15 residues. CDR3 amino acids: CASSPADRGSSPLHF. CDR3 sequence (DNA): TGTGCCAGCAGCCCTGCTGACAGGGGTTCCTCACCCCTCCACTTT. Drawing the rest from reference TRBV28 and TRBJ1-6, the complete variable domain is DVKVTQSSRYLVKRTGEKVFLECVQDMDHENMFWYRQDPGLGLRLIYFSYDVKMKEKGDIPEGYSVSREKKERFSLILESASTNQTSMYLCASSPADRGSSPLHFGNGTRLTVT.

This clone showed up just a few times. The chain carries TRBV28 and TRBJ1-6, with a tentative D call TRBD1 (5 bases). Trimming cost V 2 bases and J 9 bases, with 11 bases left between them. In germline, CDR1 is MDHEN, CDR2 SYDVKM. The CDR3 runs 14 residues. The CDR3 sequence: CASSLIGEGSPLHF. The CDR3 coding sequence is TGTGCCAGCAGTTTAATAGGGGAGGGTTCACCCCTCCACTTT.

On this clone itself: Other DNA sequences in the sample encode the same CDR3. The genes are TRBV6-5 and TRBJ2-5; 11 nucleotides match TRBD2. This CDR3 spans 15 amino acids. Per the germline V gene, CDR1 is MNHEY and CDR2 is SVGAGI. V was pared by 6 bases and J by 2 bases, with 5 bases of the junction left unmatched. CDR3 in DNA: TGTGCCAGCAGGAGGACTAGCGGGTCGCAAGAGACCCAGTACTTC. This translates into CASRRTSGSQETQYF.

This clone was detected only a few times. The genes are TRBV5-6 and TRBJ2-3; 11 bases match TRBD2. The V and J ends lost 4 bases and 4 bases, in that order; junction bases with no gene match: 8. This CDR3 is built from 16 residues. CDR1 and CDR2 from the germline V gene are SGHDT and YYEEEE. The CDR3 reads CASSELAGVRADTQYF. As DNA, the CDR3 is TGTGCCAGCAGCGAACTAGCGGGAGTTAGGGCAGATACGCAGTATTTT.

In this sample, this clone turned up many times. This rearrangement joins TRBV11-3 to TRBJ2-7, with 8 bases lining up with TRBD2. V shed 6 bases, J shed 6 bases, and the junction held 13 bases outside the gene matches. The CDR3 is made up of 15 amino acids. CDR1 and CDR2 (germline): SGHNT, YENEEA. The CDR3, as DNA: TGTGCCAGCAGTGCCGGGACTAGTTCTTTGGCCGAGCAGTACTTC. Translating it yields CASSAGTSSLAEQYF.

The chain uses TRBV15 and TRBJ1-4; no firm D call. Trimming removed 3 bases at V and 12 bases at J, with 14 bases between. The germline V gene has CDR1 LNHNV and CDR2 YYDKDF (reference sequence). The CDR3 totals 13 residues. In DNA, the CDR3 is TGTGCCACCAGCAGGGCACCCCGCGAGGAACTGTTTTTT. This encodes CATSRAPREELFF. The variable domain in full, with the rest retrieved from reference TRBV15 and TRBJ1-4, is DAMVIQNPRYQVTQFGKPVTLSCSQTLNHNVMYWYQQKSSQAPKLLFHYYDKDFNNEADTPDNFQSRRPNTSFCFLDIRSPGLGDTAMYLCATSRAPREELFFGSGTQLSVL.

CDR3 in amino acids: CASSLGLAENNEQFF. DNA of the CDR3: TGTGCCAGCAGCTTAGGTCTAGCAGAAAACAATGAGCAGTTCTTC. The V gene is TRBV7-9, the J gene TRBJ2-1; TRBD2 is a possible D gene (5 bases). The CDR3 extends over 15 amino acids. Trimming took off 1 base at V and 5 bases at J, with 12 bases between the two ends. CDR1 is SEHNR and CDR2 is FQNEAQ in the germline V gene (reference sequence).

Remarks on this clone: Distinct nucleotide sequences in the sample also encode this CDR3. V and J are TRBV9 and TRBJ2-3; D remains ambiguous. V lost 0 bases, J lost 0 bases, and 11 bases lay in between. CDR1 and CDR2 (germline): SGDLS, YYNGEE. The CDR3 has 16 amino acids. The CDR3 DNA reads as TGTGCCAGCAGCGTAGGTACTTCCGCTAGCACAGATACGCAGTATTTT. Its protein product is CASSVGTSASTDTQYF.

V usage is TRBV28 and J usage is TRBJ2-5; D is undetermined. Germline loops: CDR1 MDHEN, CDR2 SYDVKM. This CDR3 is built from 14 residues. V lost 1 base and J 3 bases, leaving 9 bases between the germline ends. CDR3 DNA: TGTGCCAGCAGTTTATTATCACAGAAAGAGACCCAGTACTTC. The encoded protein is CASSLLSQKETQYF.